This note documents a single T cell receptor beta chain sequence. Patients were excluded because of uncontrolled infection, other autoimmune disease, pregnancy or lactation. RNA transcripts were the template for amplifying TCR beta CDR3 regions. The primer set for the first-round RT-PCR of the TCR CDR3 was HTBI. TCRdb used MiXCR to reprocess the multiplex PCR reads, holding one entry per CDR3 protein. This repertoire shows 50,000 to 60,000 distinct CDR3 sequences, 49% found once; its top ten account for over 10%. This entry comes from a study of T cells in Graves' hyperthyroidism and ophthalmopathy. CDR3 size: 14 residues. Trimming cost V 2 bases and J 2 bases, with 7 bases left between them. Germline V lookup: CDR1 WNHNN, CDR2 SYGVQD (reference sequence).

The sample consisted of blood. The chain is built from TRBV10-1 and TRBJ1-3, with D tentatively TRBD1 (6 bases). This TCR derives from a woman in her thirties with Graves' ophthalmopathy. CDR3 bases: TGCGCCAGCAGTGAGGACAGGACTGGAAACACCATATATTTT. This translates into CASSEDRTGNTIYF.